The clone carrying this T cell receptor (beta chain) was counted ten times or more. This specimen comes from a study of regulatory T cells in long-lasting Graves disease. The CDR3 is 14 amino acids. V was clipped by 0 bases and J by 6 bases, with 9 bases between them. Germline V gene lookup returns CDR1 LGHDT and CDR2 YNNKEL (reference sequence). Combining iRepertoire HTBI primers with Arm-PCR of CDR3 regions, the authors built TCR beta libraries. Using its own MiXCR run on the multiplex PCR reads, TCRdb lists one record per CDR3 protein. The table shows about 350,000 distinct CDR3 sequences, with around 17% occurring only once. The time point is: newly diagnosed GD, antithyroid drugs for less than 3 months. PBMC RNA served as the TCR library source. These same records also appear under a second study, on T cells in Graves' hyperthyroidism and ophthalmopathy. That source notes: Uncontrolled infection, other autoimmune disease, pregnancy or lactation excluded patients.

The chain has TRBV3-1 and TRBJ1-5; D is uncertain. This receptor was obtained from a middle-aged man with Graves disease. The material was peripheral blood mononuclear cells (PBMCs), obtained at new diagnosis, from a patient treated with antithyroid drugs. CDR3: CASSQDWGTQPQHF. CDR3 bases: TGTGCCAGCAGCCAAGATTGGGGTACTCAGCCCCAGCATTTT.